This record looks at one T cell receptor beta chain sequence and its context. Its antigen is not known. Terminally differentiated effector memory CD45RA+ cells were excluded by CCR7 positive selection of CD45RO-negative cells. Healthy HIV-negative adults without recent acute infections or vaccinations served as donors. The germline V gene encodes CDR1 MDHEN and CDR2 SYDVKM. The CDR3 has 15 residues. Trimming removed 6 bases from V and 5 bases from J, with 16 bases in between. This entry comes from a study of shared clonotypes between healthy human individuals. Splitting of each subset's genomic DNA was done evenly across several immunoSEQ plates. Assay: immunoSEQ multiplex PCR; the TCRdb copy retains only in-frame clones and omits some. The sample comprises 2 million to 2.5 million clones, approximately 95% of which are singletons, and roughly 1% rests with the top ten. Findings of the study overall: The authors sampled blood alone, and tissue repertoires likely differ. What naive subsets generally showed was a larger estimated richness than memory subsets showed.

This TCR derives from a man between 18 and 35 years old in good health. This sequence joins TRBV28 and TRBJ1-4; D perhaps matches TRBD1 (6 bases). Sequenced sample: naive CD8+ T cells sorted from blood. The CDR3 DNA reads TGTGCCAGCAGCTACTCCCGGGGGCCAAATGAAAAACTGTTTTTT. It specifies CASSYSRGPNEKLFF.